Presented here are 22 T cell receptor beta chains from one specimen sequenced in a study of response to subunit inactivated influenza vaccine. TCRdb re-called the RT-PCR reads through MiXCR, storing one row per CDR3 protein. The sample consists of about 780,000 distinct CDR3 sequences, about 18% of them appearing once. The specimen was PBMCs from blood, collected 4 to 6 days after vaccination. The receptors derive from a man between 50 and 59 years old who received an inactivated influenza vaccine.

This clonotype was found a few times. This chain joins TRBV20-1 and TRBJ1-5; weak D call: TRBD1 (5 bases). With 6 bases removed from V and 1 base from J, the gap between germline ends came to 19 bases. Germline values: CDR1 DFQATT, CDR2 SNEGSKA (reference sequence). This CDR3 is 16 amino acids long. The CDR3 reads CSAPGIGKGSNQPQHF. The CDR3 DNA sequence: TGCAGTGCCCCCGGAATTGGGAAGGGGAGCAATCAGCCCCAGCATTTT.

The CDR3 is CASSDLRTGRYEQYF. The CDR3 coding sequence is TGTGCCAGCAGTGATTTGCGGACAGGGCGTTACGAGCAGTACTTC. The chain carries TRBV25-1 and TRBJ2-7; 8 bases agree with TRBD1. Germline V gives CDR1 MGHDK, CDR2 SYGVNS. V lost 3 bases, J lost 4 bases, and 8 bases stayed unmatched. This CDR3 is built from 15 residues.

In its sample, this clonotype was seen a few times. The rearrangement joins TRBV20-1 to TRBJ2-7; D gene unclear. Per the germline V gene, CDR1 is DFQATT and CDR2 is SNEGSKA (reference sequence). The CDR3 loop spans 13 amino acids. The V end was cut by 4 bases, the J end by 0 bases, with 10 bases between. CDR3 amino acids: CSAISTDSYEQYF. CDR3 bases: TGCAGTGCTATAAGTACAGACTCCTACGAGCAGTACTTC.

This rearrangement joins TRBV20-1 to TRBJ1-1, with TRBD1 matching over 7 bases. The trim removed 5 bases at V and 8 bases at J, leaving 5 bases unmatched. CDR3 length: 11 amino acids. Looked up from germline, CDR1 is DFQATT and CDR2 is SNEGSKA (reference sequence). CDR3 sequence: CSAPDRSEAFF. The CDR3 nucleotides read TGCAGTGCTCCGGACAGGTCAGAAGCTTTCTTT.

This clonotype was recorded a few times. The gene calls are TRBV12-3 or TRBV12-4 and TRBJ2-2; possible D gene TRBD1, 5 bases. Between the trimmed V and J ends, which lost 5 bases and 1 base, there was a span of 20 bases. The CDR3 extends over 18 amino acids. This chain's CDR3 is CASSLNPQARVNTGELFF. CDR3 in DNA: TGTGCCAGCAGTCTTAACCCCCAAGCCAGGGTGAACACCGGGGAGCTGTTTTTT.

This clonotype came up a few times. V and J are TRBV4-3 and TRBJ2-5; 7 bases map to TRBD1. The germline V gene encodes CDR1 LGHNA and CDR2 YSLEER. This CDR3 spans 15 amino acids. Trimming took 0 bases from V and 8 from J; bases not matched to a gene: 9. The CDR3 DNA follows: TGCGCCAGCAGCCAAGAAGTTAACAGGGGAAAAACCCAGTACTTC. Its translation: CASSQEVNRGKTQYF.

This chain uses TRBV6-4 with TRBJ1-1, with D unclear. The CDR3 has 15 residues. Trimming cost V 6 bases and J 2 bases, with 16 bases left between them. CDR1 MRHNA and CDR2 SNTAGT come from the germline V gene. The CDR3 DNA reads as TGTGCCAGCAGAAAGGAGGAGGGTGTTAACACTGAAGCTTTCTTT. Amino acid sequence: CASRKEEGVNTEAFF.

The chain links TRBV18 to TRBJ1-4, with D perhaps matching TRBD1 (6 bases). The CDR3 is 12 amino acids. Germline V gene data show CDR1 as KGHSH and CDR2 as LQKENI. The V gene lost 4 bases and the J gene lost 7 bases, with 7 bases spanning the gap. The CDR3, as DNA: TGTGCCAGCTCACAGGGGGTTGAAAAACTGTTTTTT. It specifies CASSQGVEKLFF.

There are many counts of this clonotype. The chain has TRBV20-1 and TRBJ2-3; TRBD2 matches 8 bases. The CDR3 covers 18 residues. Looked up from germline, CDR1 is DFQATT and CDR2 is SNEGSKA (reference sequence). Trimming removed 5 bases from V and 1 base from J; junction bases left unmatched: 17. DNA for the CDR3: TGCAGTGCTGTTAAAGAATGGGGTTCGGGAGGGGGCACAGATACGCAGTATTTT. This translates into CSAVKEWGSGGGTDTQYF.

Remarks on this clonotype: This clone may be a read error of a much larger clone one base away. The DNA of the CDR3 is TGCACTACCAGCAGGGGGATCCAAGAGACCGAGTACTTC. This sequence encodes CTTSRGIQETEYF. The rearrangement uses TRBV29-1 and TRBJ2-5, with 7 bases that match TRBD1. CDR3 length: 13 amino acids. Germline-derived CDR1 and CDR2 are SQVTM and ANQGSEA. Combining the CDR3 with reference TRBV29-1 and TRBJ2-5 gives the whole variable domain SAVISQKPSRDICQRGTSLTIQCQVDSQVTMMFWYRQQPGQSLTLIATANQGSEATYESGFVIDKFPISRPNLTFSTLTVSNMSPEDSSIYLCTTSRGIQETEYFGPGTRLLVL.

This clonotype was counted ten times or more. One end of the junction fails to match germline, which may point to a read error. The V and J genes are TRBV5-1 and TRBJ2-6, with D perhaps matching TRBD1 or TRBD2 (5 bases each). CDR3 size: 15 residues. Germline values: CDR1 SGHRS, CDR2 YFSETQ. The CDR3 region has the DNA TGTGCCAGCAGTTTTGGGGGATCTGGGGCCAACGTCCTGACTTTC. This gives the protein CASSFGGSGANVLTF.

This chain uses TRBV11-3 with TRBJ2-2; a weak D match, TRBD1 (6 bases). Germline V gives CDR1 SGHNT, CDR2 YENEEA. The ends were cut back, 8 bases at V and 7 bases at J, with 20 bases in the middle. This CDR3 is built from 15 residues. Here the CDR3 reads CASSQGGIDGGELFF. CDR3 sequence (DNA): TGTGCCAGCTCCCAAGGGGGAATAGATGGCGGGGAGCTGTTTTTT.

The chain uses TRBV28 and TRBJ2-7, with D unclear. Per the germline V gene, CDR1 is MDHEN and CDR2 is SYDVKM. The V end lost 8 bases, the J end lost 4 bases, and 12 bases lay between the germline ends. The CDR3 totals 12 residues. CDR3: CASRIVGYEQYF. The DNA of the CDR3 is TGTGCCAGCCGCATAGTGGGGTACGAGCAGTACTTC.

This clonotype has a handful of counts. The chain uses TRBV6-5 and TRBJ1-1, with unresolved D. The CDR3 is 14 residues long. V was cut by 4 bases and J by 3 bases, with 12 bases left in between. The germline gives CDR1 MNHEY, CDR2 SVGAGI. CDR3 nucleotides: TGTGCCAGCAGTTCCAATCCGATATACACTGAAGCTTTCTTT. It codes for CASSSNPIYTEAFF.

The chain carries TRBV28 and TRBJ2-3; TRBD2 matches at 10 bases. The V gene's germline CDR1 is MDHEN and CDR2 SYDVKM. After removal of 5 bases from V and 0 bases from J, the junction contained 11 bases not matched to a gene. The CDR3 covers 18 residues. This chain's CDR3 is CASSQTERTSGSTDTQYF. For the CDR3, the DNA is TGTGCCAGCAGTCAAACCGAACGGACTAGCGGAAGCACAGATACGCAGTATTTT.

The rearrangement links TRBV6-2 or TRBV6-3 to TRBJ2-2, with TRBD2 identical over 8 bases. Per the germline V gene, CDR1 is MNHEY and CDR2 is SVGEGT. The J segment lost 4 bases and the V segment lost 5 bases, leaving 6 bases of the junction unmatched. The CDR3 is 15 residues long. The CDR3 DNA reads TGTGCCAGCAGTCGCGGGGGGACGACCACCGGGGAGCTGTTTTTT. Its translation is CASSRGGTTTGELFF.

V gene TRBV7-6 combines with J gene TRBJ2-1; 9 bases are a match to TRBD2. The length of the CDR3 is 17 residues. Germline trimming cut 5 bases from V and 4 bases from J; bases unmatched to any gene: 12. The V gene's germline CDR1 is SGHVS and CDR2 FNYEAQ. CDR3 protein: CASSPALASGMYNEQFF. The CDR3, as DNA: TGTGCCAGCAGCCCAGCCCTGGCTAGCGGGATGTACAATGAGCAGTTCTTC.

This clonotype was observed a handful of times. This chain links TRBV20-1 with TRBJ2-5; TRBD1 agrees at 11 bases. Trimming cost V 6 bases and J 5 bases; bases outside gene matches: 8. This CDR3 is 14 amino acids long. Germline V lookup: CDR1 DFQATT, CDR2 SNEGSKA (reference sequence). The CDR3 bases are TGCAGTGCCAGGACAGGGGGCAACGGGGAGACCCAGTACTTC. It encodes CSARTGGNGETQYF.

This clonotype showed up just a few times. V is TRBV20-1 and J is TRBJ2-7; weak D call: TRBD1 (5 bases). V was pared by 1 base and J by 5 bases, with 18 bases between. The CDR3 runs 15 residues. Germline V gene sequence: CDR1 DFQATT, CDR2 SNEGSKA (reference sequence). CDR3 DNA: TGCAGTGCTAGAGTAGGGGCGGCCCCGATGGACGAGCAGTACTTC. It translates to CSARVGAAPMDEQYF.

This clonotype has only a few counts. V and J are TRBV2 and TRBJ2-1; 11 bases are a match to TRBD2. CDR3 length: 16 residues. V was clipped by 2 bases and J by 5 bases; unmatched bases: 5. The germline V gene has CDR1 SNHLY and CDR2 FYNNEI. This chain's CDR3 is CASSERGTSGNNEQFF. The CDR3 DNA reads as TGTGCCAGCAGTGAACGCGGGACTAGCGGTAACAATGAGCAGTTCTTC.

This clonotype was seen once. The chain joins TRBV2 to TRBJ2-5, with D uncertain. Germline V CDR1 and CDR2: SNHLY, FYNNEI. This CDR3 has 12 amino acids. CDR3 in amino acids: CATKTVQETQYF. DNA of the CDR3: TGTGCAACCAAAACGGTACAAGAGACCCAGTACTTC. The full variable domain, with the rest looked up from reference TRBV2 and TRBJ2-5, is EPEVTQTPSHQVTQMGQEVILRCVPISNHLYFYWYRQILGQKVEFLVSFYNNEISEKSEIFDDQFSVERPDGSNFTLKIRSTKLEDSAMYFCATKTVQETQYFGPGTRLLVL.

V gene TRBV20-1 combines with J gene TRBJ2-5; D is ambiguous. The length of the CDR3 is 13 residues. Germline V gene sequence: CDR1 DFQATT, CDR2 SNEGSKA (reference sequence). V lost 0 bases and J lost 4, with 9 bases in between. DNA for the CDR3: TGCAGTGCTAGAGATCCCCCGGGAGAGACCCAGTACTTC. It yields the protein CSARDPPGETQYF.